These 13 T cell receptor beta chains came from one sample sequenced in a study of liver allograft versus peripheral blood T cells. Study context: Recipients' peripheral blood supplied the T cell receptor repertoires against which those in transplanted livers were compared.

Using its own MiXCR run on the reads, TCRdb lists one record per CDR3 protein. The data show about 9,500 distinct CDR3 sequences, about 18% seen once. These receptors originate from a human patient who had a liver transplant. Some T cells may be the graft donor's.

By share, this clonotype counts as medium-sized. The chain employs TRBV19 and TRBJ1-2; D possibly corresponds to TRBD1 (5 bases). Germline assignment: CDR1 LNHDA and CDR2 SQIVND (reference sequence). The CDR3 consists of 13 residues. Trimming cost V 4 bases and J 4 bases, with 10 bases left between them. The CDR3 spells CASSRDFAYGYTF. CDR3 bases: TGTGCCAGTAGTAGGGACTTTGCCTATGGCTACACCTTC.

The J gene is TRBJ2-1, the V gene TRBV6-5; 10 bases map to TRBD1. With 6 bases clipped from V and 10 bases from J, the junction kept 12 bases outside the gene matches. CDR1 is MNHEY, CDR2 SVGAGI, per germline. This CDR3 has 15 residues. Here the CDR3 DNA reads TGTGCCAGCAGACCCCGAAGACAGGGGGCGGGGGAGCAGTTCTTC. This sequence encodes CASRPRRQGAGEQFF.

This chain joins TRBV12-3 or TRBV12-4 and TRBJ1-1; D ambiguous. There are 16 residues in the CDR3. Deletions cut 5 bases from V and 2 bases from J, with 18 bases between. CDR3 in amino acids: CASSPTYTKPNTEAFF. CDR3 in DNA: TGTGCCAGCAGTCCTACCTACACCAAGCCAAACACTGAAGCTTTCTTT.

This clonotype was counted only a few times. The V call is TRBV6-2 or TRBV6-3, the J call TRBJ1-4, with a weak D call TRBD1 (5 bases). Trimming left V 4 bases short and J 2 bases short, with 11 bases between. Germline loops: CDR1 MNHEY, CDR2 SVGEGT. This CDR3 comprises 15 residues. The CDR3 DNA sequence: TGTGCCAGCAGTTCCGACGGGGGGACTAATGAAAAACTGTTTTTT. Its protein is CASSSDGGTNEKLFF.

The chain recombines TRBV9 with TRBJ2-3, with D perhaps matching TRBD2 (6 bases). Germline V gives CDR1 SGDLS, CDR2 YYNGEE. The CDR3 has 15 amino acids. Deletions cut 4 bases from V and 0 bases from J, with 12 bases between. CDR3 DNA sequence: TGTGCCAGCAGCCCACTAGGGACTAGCACAGATACGCAGTATTTT. Translating gives CASSPLGTSTDTQYF.

This clonotype is termed medium-sized (0.01 to 0.1%). V gene TRBV19 combines with J gene TRBJ1-5; D unclear. CDR1 and CDR2 (germline): LNHDA, SQIVND (reference sequence). This CDR3 spans 15 amino acids. V was cut by 1 base and J by 4 bases, with 11 bases left in between. CDR3 amino acids: CASSIGNLLNQPQHF. The DNA for the CDR3 is TGTGCCAGTAGTATAGGCAACCTCCTTAATCAGCCCCAGCATTTT.

This clonotype was recorded many times. CDR3 sequence: CASSLAKDSTYNEQFF. DNA of the CDR3: TGTGCCAGCAGCTTAGCCAAGGACTCCACCTACAATGAGCAGTTCTTC. J is TRBJ2-1 and V is TRBV7-2; weak D call: TRBD2 (5 bases). The CDR3 is 16 residues long. CDR1 SGHTA and CDR2 FQGNSA come from the germline V gene. V lost 0 bases to trimming and J lost 2 bases, with 11 bases between them.

A few counts support this clonotype. The chain combines TRBV6-5 with TRBJ1-1; 9 positions match TRBD1. The J segment lost 5 bases and the V segment lost 6 bases, leaving 7 bases of the junction unmatched. The CDR3 has 14 residues. The germline V gene encodes CDR1 MNHEY and CDR2 SVGAGI. In DNA, the CDR3 is TGTGCCAGCAGAACCACAGGGGGCGGGACTGAAGCTTTCTTT. Translation: CASRTTGGGTEAFF.

By frequency in the sample, this clonotype is medium-sized. The chain uses TRBV7-2 and TRBJ1-1; D is ambiguous. Trimming took 7 bases from V and 2 from J, leaving 17 bases between them. Germline V gives CDR1 SGHTA, CDR2 FQGNSA. The CDR3 sequence is 15 residues long. The DNA of the CDR3 is TGTGCCAGCACCCCGTTGTCGTGGACTAACACTGAAGCTTTCTTT. This gives the protein CASTPLSWTNTEAFF.

This clonotype has at least ten counts. The chain is built from TRBV5-4 and TRBJ1-1; the D is unclear. CDR1 and CDR2 from the germline V gene are SGHNT and YYREEE (reference sequence). V was clipped by 0 bases and J by 1 base, with 10 bases between them. CDR3 length: 15 amino acids. CDR3 nucleotide sequence: TGTGCCAGCAGCTTGGAGGAAGGAACGAACACTGAAGCTTTCTTT. Its protein is CASSLEEGTNTEAFF.

This clonotype was observed a few times. The chain uses TRBV12-3 or TRBV12-4 and TRBJ1-4; TRBD1 aligns across 12 bases. Trimming at V came to 0 bases and at J to 8 bases, leaving 1 base not matched to a gene. This CDR3 region has 15 residues. DNA for the CDR3: TGTGCCAGCAGTTTAGCCGGGACAGGGGGCGAAAAACTGTTTTTT. Its translation is CASSLAGTGGEKLFF.

In its sample, this clonotype was seen a few times. CDR3 loop: CASSYGSWLRSSNEQFF. The CDR3, as DNA: TGTGCCAGCAGCTATGGGTCATGGCTAAGGAGTTCCAATGAGCAGTTCTTC. The chain couples TRBV12-3 or TRBV12-4 to TRBJ2-1; D unresolved. V was shortened by 6 bases and J by 6 bases, with 24 bases between the two germline ends. This CDR3 comprises 17 residues.

V is TRBV12-3 or TRBV12-4 and J is TRBJ2-7, with D possibly matching TRBD2 (5 bases). The CDR3 runs to 12 residues. V was pared by 7 bases and J by 6 bases, with 13 bases between. The CDR3 region has the DNA TGTGCCAGCACCTCACAACGGGGCGAGCAGTACTTC. Translating it yields CASTSQRGEQYF.